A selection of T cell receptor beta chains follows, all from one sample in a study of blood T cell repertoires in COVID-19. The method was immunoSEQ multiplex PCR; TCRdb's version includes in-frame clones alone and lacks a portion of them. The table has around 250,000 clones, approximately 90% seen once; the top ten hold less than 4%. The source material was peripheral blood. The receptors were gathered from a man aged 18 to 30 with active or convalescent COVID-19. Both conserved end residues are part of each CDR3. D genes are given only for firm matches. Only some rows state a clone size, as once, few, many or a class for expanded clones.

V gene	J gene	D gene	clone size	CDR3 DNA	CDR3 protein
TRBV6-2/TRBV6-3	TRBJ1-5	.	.	TGTGCCAGCAGTTACCCACTTCGGCCCCAGCATTTT	CASSYPLRPQHF
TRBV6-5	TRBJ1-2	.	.	TGTGCCAGCAGCTTGGGCCTGCTCTATGGCTACACCTTC	CASSLGLLYGYTF
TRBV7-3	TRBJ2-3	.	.	TGTGCCAGCAGCTCCCGCGGGGGCCCCACAGATACGCAGTATTTT	CASSSRGGPTDTQYF
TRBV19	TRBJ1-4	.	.	TGTGCCAGTAGTATATGGAGTGCGGGGGAAAAACTGTTTTTT	CASSIWSAGEKLFF
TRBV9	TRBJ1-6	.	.	TGTGCCAGCAGCGCCGAGGGACATCCCCGCAATTCACCCCTCCACTTT	CASSAEGHPRNSPLHF
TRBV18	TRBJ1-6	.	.	TGTGCCAGCTCGCCCTACTATAATTCACCCCTCCACTTT	CASSPYYNSPLHF
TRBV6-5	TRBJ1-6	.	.	TGTGCCAGCAGTATAAGGGGTATAAACTCACCCCTCCACTTT	CASSIRGINSPLHF
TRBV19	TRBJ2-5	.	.	TGTGCCAGTGGGGTGGGACTTGCAGCTGAGACCCAGTACTTC	CASGVGLAAETQYF
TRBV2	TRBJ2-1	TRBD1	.	TGTGCCAGCACGGACAGGGCTTACAATGAGCAGTTCTTC	CASTDRAYNEQFF
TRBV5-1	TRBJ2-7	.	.	TGCGCCAGCGGTCCCCTCCCTGGGGGGGCCCGTTGGGAGCAGTACTTC	CASGPLPGGARWEQYF
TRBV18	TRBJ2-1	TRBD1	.	TGTGCCAGCGCGACAGGGAACAGCGAGCAGTTCTTC	CASATGNSEQFF
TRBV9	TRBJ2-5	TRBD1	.	TGTGCCAGCAGCCTTACAGGGGCCGAGACCCAGTACTTC	CASSLTGAETQYF
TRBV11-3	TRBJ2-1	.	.	TGTGCCAGCAGCTTTACGGGGAACAATGAGCAGTTCTTC	CASSFTGNNEQFF
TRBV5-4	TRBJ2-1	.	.	TGTGCCAGCAGCTTGGGAAGACAGGCCAATGAGCAGTTCTTC	CASSLGRQANEQFF
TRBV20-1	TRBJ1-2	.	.	TGCAGTGCTAGCTGGGGCACCGGCTACACCTTC	CSASWGTGYTF
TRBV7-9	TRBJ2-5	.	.	TGTGCCAGCAGCCCGGGCGGGGAGGAGACCCAGTACTTC	CASSPGGEETQYF
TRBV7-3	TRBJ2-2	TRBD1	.	TGTGCCAGCAGCAAAGGCGGGACAGGGTTCACCGGGGAGCTGTTTTTT	CASSKGGTGFTGELFF
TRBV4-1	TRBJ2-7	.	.	TGCGCCAGCAGCCAAGTTGGTGTGGTTCCAGGCGAGCAGTACTTC	CASSQVGVVPGEQYF
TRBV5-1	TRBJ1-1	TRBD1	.	TGCGCCAGCAGCCATAAAGCCGACAGGGGGCAGGCTGAAGCTTTCTTT	CASSHKADRGQAEAFF
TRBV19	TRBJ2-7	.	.	TGTGCCAGTAGTATAGATATCAGGGCGGACTACGAGCAGTACTTC	CASSIDIRADYEQYF
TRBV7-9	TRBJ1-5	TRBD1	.	TGTGCCAGCAGCTTAGATACCGGGACAGGGGGCAATCAGCCCCAGCATTTT	CASSLDTGTGGNQPQHF
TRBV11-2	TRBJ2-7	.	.	TGTGCCAGCAGCACTTACAGGGTCCGCTACGAGCAGTACTTC	CASSTYRVRYEQYF
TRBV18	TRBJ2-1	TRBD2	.	TGTGCCAGCTCACTCCTTCCTAGCGGGGAAATCTACAATGAGCAGTTCTTC	CASSLLPSGEIYNEQFF
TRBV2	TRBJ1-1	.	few	TGTGCCAGCAGAACCGAGGGTGAAGCTTTCTTT	CASRTEGEAFF
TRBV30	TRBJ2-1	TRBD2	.	TGTGCCTGGAGTATTAGAGGGAGGGCCACTGGTGAGCAGTTCTTC	CAWSIRGRATGEQFF
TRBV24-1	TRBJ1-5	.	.	TGTGCCACCGAGGAGGGTTTGGATCAGCCCCAGCATTTT	CATEEGLDQPQHF
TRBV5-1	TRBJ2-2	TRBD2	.	TGCGCCAGCAGCCTCCTAGCGGGGCCCGGGGAGCTGTTTTTT	CASSLLAGPGELFF
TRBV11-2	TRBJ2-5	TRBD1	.	TGTGCCAGCAGCTTAACCAGGACAGGGTCCCTGGAGACCCAGTACTTC	CASSLTRTGSLETQYF
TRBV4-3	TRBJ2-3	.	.	TGCGCCAGCAGCCAAGACCTCCTCGGGATTACGTCCGATACGCAGTATTTT	CASSQDLLGITSDTQYF
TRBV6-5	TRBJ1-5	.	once	TGTGCCAGCAGTTACTCAGGGGGAAGAGGCAATCAGCCCCAGCATTTT	CASSYSGGRGNQPQHF
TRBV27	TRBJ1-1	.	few	TGTGCCAGCAGGCGCTCAGGGGCGATGAACACTGAAGCTTTCTTT	CASRRSGAMNTEAFF
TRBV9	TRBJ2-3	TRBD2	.	TGTGCCAGCAGCACCACCCCCGGGACTAGCGGGAGGTTGCGGGGCACAGATACGCAGTATTTT	CASSTTPGTSGRLRGTDTQYF
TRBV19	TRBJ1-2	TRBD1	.	TGTGCCAGTACCTTATCACCGGGACAGGGATCCTATGGCTACACCTTC	CASTLSPGQGSYGYTF
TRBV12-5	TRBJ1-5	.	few	TGTGCTAGTGGTCTCAGGGTTCAGCCCCAGCATTTT	CASGLRVQPQHF
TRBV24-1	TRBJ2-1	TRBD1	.	TGTGCCACCAGTGACCCCGGGACAGGGTCCTACAATGAGCAGTTCTTC	CATSDPGTGSYNEQFF
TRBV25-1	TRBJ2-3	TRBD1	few	TGTGCCAGCAGTGACTCATTACGGGACAGGTCCACAGATACGCAGTATTTT	CASSDSLRDRSTDTQYF
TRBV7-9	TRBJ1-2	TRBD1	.	TGTGCCAGCAGCTCAACAGGGGCGGGGTATGGCTACACCTTC	CASSSTGAGYGYTF
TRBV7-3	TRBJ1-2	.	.	TGTGCCAGCAGCTTAAATTCAGAGGACTATGGCTACACCTTC	CASSLNSEDYGYTF
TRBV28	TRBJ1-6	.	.	TGTGCCAGCAGTCCGACAGCCATGAATTCACCCCTCCACTTT	CASSPTAMNSPLHF
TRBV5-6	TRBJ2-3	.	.	TGTGCCAGCAGGGCGACAGGAATAGGTTGGACAGATACGCAGTATTTT	CASRATGIGWTDTQYF
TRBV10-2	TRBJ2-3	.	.	TGCGCCAGCAGTGCTAGCATAGATACGCAGTATTTT	CASSASIDTQYF
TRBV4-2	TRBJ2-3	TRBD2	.	TGTGCCAGCAGCCTGGGGACTAGTGCAGATACGCAGTATTTT	CASSLGTSADTQYF
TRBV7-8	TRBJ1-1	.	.	TGTGCCAGCAGCCTTTTGGCCTTTGAAGCTTTCTTT	CASSLLAFEAFF
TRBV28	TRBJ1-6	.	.	TGTGCCAGCAGTCTAGGGGGCTCCTATAATTCACCCCTCCACTTT	CASSLGGSYNSPLHF
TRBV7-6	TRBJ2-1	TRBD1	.	TGTGCCAGCAGCATCGACAGGGGGCCCTACAATGAGCAGTTCTTC	CASSIDRGPYNEQFF
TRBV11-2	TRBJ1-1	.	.	TGTGCCAGCAGCTTAAGACTCACCTCGGGGAACACTGAAGCTTTCTTT	CASSLRLTSGNTEAFF
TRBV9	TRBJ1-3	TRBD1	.	TGTGCCAGCAGCGTAGAGGGACAGGGGCGAAACACCATATATTTT	CASSVEGQGRNTIYF
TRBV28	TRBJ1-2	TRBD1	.	TGTGCCATCTTGGAGGGGACAGGGAACTATGGCTACACCTTC	CAILEGTGNYGYTF
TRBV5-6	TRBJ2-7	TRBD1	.	TGTGCCAGCAGCTTCCAGGGGGATGCCTACGAGCAGTACTTC	CASSFQGDAYEQYF
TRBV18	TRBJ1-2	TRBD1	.	TGTGCCAGCTCACCAACAGGGGATGGCTACACCTTC	CASSPTGDGYTF
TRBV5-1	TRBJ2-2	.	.	TGCGCCAGCAGCCCCCTCGCAGGACTCACCGGGGAGCTGTTTTTT	CASSPLAGLTGELFF
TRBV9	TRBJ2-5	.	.	TGTGCCAGCAGCCCAGGGTGGGCTACGGTCCAAGAGACCCAGTACTTC	CASSPGWATVQETQYF
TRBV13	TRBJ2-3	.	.	TGTGCCAGCAGCTTAAGTGGAGAGGGCGATACGCAGTATTTT	CASSLSGEGDTQYF
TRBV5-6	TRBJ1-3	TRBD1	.	TGTGCCAGCAGCTTCCGGGACAGGGGAAACACCATATATTTT	CASSFRDRGNTIYF
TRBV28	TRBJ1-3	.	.	TGTGCCAGCAGTTTTGGGGGGGCCGGGACGGATTTT	CASSFGGAGTDF
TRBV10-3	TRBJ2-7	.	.	TGTGCCATCAGTGGGGCGGGTAGGGCCTACGAGCAGTACTTC	CAISGAGRAYEQYF
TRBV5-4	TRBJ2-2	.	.	TGTGCCAGCAGCTTGGACAGGAACACCGGGGAGCTGTTTTTT	CASSLDRNTGELFF
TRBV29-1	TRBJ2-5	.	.	TGCAGCGTTGACCCACGACAGCAAGAGACCCAGTACTTC	CSVDPRQQETQYF
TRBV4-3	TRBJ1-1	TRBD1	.	TGCGCCAGCAGCCAAGATATCCCCAGGGGGCCTGAAGCTTTCTTT	CASSQDIPRGPEAFF